This TCR beta chain was documented in a study of molecular identifiers for immune sequencing clone quantification. On the study more broadly: Replicate RNA came from roughly 20,000 or 100,000 naive CD8 cells and was split five ways, and four parts were sequenced.

The germline CDR1 and CDR2 sequences are MNHEY and SVGAGI. This CDR3 has 12 amino acids. V was shortened by 4 bases and J by 5 bases, with 8 bases between the two germline ends. This clonotype was detected many times. As yet, its antigen is unknown. TCRdb redid the calling of the PCR reads with MiXCR, one entry per CDR3 protein. Here the sample spans about 320,000 distinct CDR3 sequences, roughly a quarter being singletons. Notes on the study in general: Clones that had above 20 RNA copies took up over 98% of effector molecules but under 1% in naive cells.

V and J are TRBV6-5 and TRBJ1-1; D is uncertain. Sequencing was performed on naive CD8+ T cells from blood, with Jurkat cell RNA spiked in. The subset is: FACS-sorted CD8+CD4-CCR7+CD45RA+ naive T cells. The receptor comes from a human donor in good health. Some libraries in this study had Jurkat cell RNA spiked in. CDR3 in DNA: TGTGCCAGCAGTTCGGGGTGGACTGAAGCTTTCTTT. This encodes CASSSGWTEAFF.